This T cell receptor (beta chain) was recorded in a study of CD8 T cells in ankylosing spondylitis. Study outcomes and limitations: Matched ankylosing spondylitis synovial fluid reportedly showed significant enrichment of disease-linked clones. Certain motif variants had earlier appeared in reactive arthritis synovial fluid and blood. Blood of patients with ankylosing spondylitis appeared to be characterized by a TCR beta motif of roughly eight highly homologous variants.

V was cut by 3 bases and J by 0 bases, with 14 bases left in between. Germline loops: CDR1 KGHSH, CDR2 LQKENI. This CDR3 contains 17 residues. This clonotype was seen more than once but under ten times. Antigen: not known. Quantitative molecular-barcoded 5'-RACE generated the TCR beta libraries. One entry per CDR3 protein, called by TCRdb with MiXCR from the 5' RACE reads. The data contain 700,000 to 850,000 distinct CDR3 sequences, approximately 10% of them singletons. Sequenced: blood, either unsorted or a sorted T cell fraction (not recorded which). This TCR came from a male donor with ankylosing spondylitis. The chain links TRBV18 to TRBJ1-4; D is perhaps TRBD1 (5 bases). The CDR3 here is CASSPLDIAATNEKLFF. The CDR3 DNA reads as TGTGCCAGCTCACCGTTGGACATCGCGGCAACTAATGAAAAACTGTTTTTT.